Each of the 18 T cell receptor beta chains below was sequenced from the same sample in a study of T cells in women clearing cervical HPV infection. Produced via immunoSEQ multiplex PCR; TCRdb's table is partial and in-frame only. This table holds around 41,000 clones. The specimen sequenced was blood buffy coat. All receptors come from a woman between 18 and 70 years old with a cervical HPV16 infection that either progressed to CIN3+ or cleared (not recorded which).

To note about this clone: Read sequence stops 3 residues before the CDR3 end, and the germline J gene provides the missing end. The chain recombines TRBV5-1 with TRBJ2-3; D ambiguous. V was pared by 1 base and J by 5 bases, with 8 bases between. Germline CDR1 is SGHRS and CDR2 is YFSETQ. The CDR3 sequence is 13 residues long. The CDR3 protein is CASSLQDEDTQYF. The CDR3 bases that were read are TGCGCCAGCAGCTTGCAGGATGAAGATACG.

Comments on this clone: The DNA ends 3 residues before the CDR3 does, and the rest of the CDR3 is filled in from the germline J gene. The genes are TRBV6-2 or TRBV6-3 and TRBJ1-2; no definite D call. Germline lookup yields CDR1 MNHEY and CDR2 SVGEGT. The CDR3 consists of 14 residues. The V end lost 0 bases, the J end lost 3 bases, and 8 bases lay between the germline ends. CDR3 sequence reads: CASSYSAGHYGYTF. CDR3 DNA (partial): TGTGCCAGCAGTTACTCGGCAGGCCACTATGGC.

With regard to this clone: The CDR3 end falls 3 residues outside the read, so it is completed with the germline J gene. This chain connects TRBV19 to TRBJ2-1, with 12 bases aligning to TRBD1. V lost 1 base to trimming and J lost 7 bases; unmatched junction nucleotides: 5. Germline V CDR1 and CDR2: LNHDA, SQIVND (reference sequence). This CDR3 contains 16 residues. The sequenced CDR3 bases are TGTGCCAGTAGTATAGGTGGGACAGGGGGCTGGAATGAG. This translates into CASSIGGTGGWNE. The CDR3 as a whole reads CASSIGGTGGWNEQFF.

Note on this clone: The read is 3 residues too short to cover the CDR3 end, so that end is filled in from the germline J gene. The gene calls are TRBV19 and TRBJ2-3; D might be TRBD1 (5 bases). Between the trimmed V and J ends, which lost 3 bases and 0 bases, there was a span of 13 bases. The germline CDR1 and CDR2 sequences are LNHDA and SQIVND (reference sequence). CDR3 length: 16 residues. The CDR3 bases that were read are TGTGCCAGTAGTATTGAATTTACAGGTAGCACAGATACG. It codes for CASSIEFTGSTDT. In full, the CDR3 is CASSIEFTGSTDTQYF.

A remark on this clone: The read gets to within 3 residues of the CDR3 end, and the germline J gene fills in the rest. The chain couples TRBV5-6 to TRBJ1-2; D is perhaps TRBD1 (5 bases). This CDR3 is 15 amino acids long. V lost 0 bases, J lost 7 bases, and 16 bases lay in between. CDR1 is SGHDT and CDR2 is YYEEEE in the germline V gene. CDR3 DNA (partial): TGTGCCAGCAGCTTGGATTCTATGGGGCGGGGTGGC. This gives the protein CASSLDSMGRGG. The entire CDR3 is CASSLDSMGRGGYTF. Full variable domain (missing parts from reference TRBV5-6 and TRBJ1-2): DAGVTQSPTHLIKTRGQQVTLRCSPKSGHDTVSWYQQALGQGPQFIFQYYEEEERQRGNFPDRFSGHQFPNYSSELNVNALLLGDSALYLCASSLDSMGRGGYTFGSGTRLTVV.

Remarks on this clone: The read finishes 3 residues shy of the CDR3 end, and the germline J gene is used to complete it. The V call is TRBV5-1, the J call TRBJ2-7; D not resolved. CDR1 is SGHRS, CDR2 YFSETQ, per germline. Trimming stripped 5 bases from V and 0 bases from J, with 9 bases between. The CDR3 runs to 13 residues. The DNA read from the CDR3 is TGCGCCAGCAGGACAACCTCCTCCTACGAG. Its translation: CASRTTSSYE. The CDR3, in full, reads CASRTTSSYEQYF.

In the case of this clone: Read data end 3 residues before the CDR3 end; the end is taken from the germline J gene. V gene TRBV10-3 combines with J gene TRBJ2-2; D possibly corresponds to TRBD1 (6 bases). Germline V gene lookup returns CDR1 ENHRY and CDR2 SYGVKD. The CDR3 consists of 17 residues. Trimming stripped 3 bases from V and 1 base from J, with 15 bases between. The DNA read from the CDR3 is TGTGCCATCAGTGAAGACCCAGGGGCCTTGAACACCGGGGAG. This codes for CAISEDPGALNTGE. The full CDR3 reads CAISEDPGALNTGELFF.

Regarding this clone: The CDR3 extends 3 residues past the end of the read, so its final part is completed from the germline J gene. This rearrangement joins TRBV28 to TRBJ1-2, with 7 bases lining up with TRBD1. J gave up 4 bases and V 7 bases, and 12 bases lay outside the gene matches. The CDR3 sequence is 15 residues long. Germline lookup yields CDR1 MDHEN and CDR2 SYDVKM. The CDR3 sequence: CASTQRGQGVYGYTF. The CDR3 bases that were read are TGTGCCAGCACCCAAAGGGGGCAGGGCGTCTATGGC.

With respect to this clone: The CDR3 extends 3 residues past the end of the read, so its final part is completed from the germline J gene. This sequence joins TRBV9 and TRBJ1-4; TRBD1 agrees at 7 bases. Germline lookup yields CDR1 SGDLS and CDR2 YYNGEE. The CDR3 loop spans 14 amino acids. The V segment lost 5 bases and the J segment 6 bases; nucleotides outside the gene matches: 7. The covered CDR3 bases are TGTGCCAGCAGTCCGGGACAGAGAGATGAAAAA. The encoded protein is CASSPGQRDEK. The whole CDR3 protein reads CASSPGQRDEKLFF.

A note on this clone: The read ends 3 residues shy of where the CDR3 ends; the end is completed using the germline J gene. The chain couples TRBV29-1 to TRBJ2-7, with 9 bases identical to TRBD2. The CDR3 covers 15 residues. CDR1 and CDR2 (germline): SQVTM, ANQGSEA. The ends lost 0 bases at V and 4 bases at J; junction bases unmatched: 7. CDR3 bases read: TGCAGCGTTGAAGAACCCAATAGCGGGAGTTACGAG. Encoded protein: CSVEEPNSGSYE. The full CDR3 is CSVEEPNSGSYEQYF.

On this clone itself: The sequenced fragment ends 3 residues before the CDR3 boundary, so the rest is inferred from the germline J gene. The rearrangement joins TRBV20-1 to TRBJ2-3; 13 bases agree with TRBD2. V lost 5 bases and J lost 8; bases outside the gene matches: 10. Germline loops: CDR1 DFQATT, CDR2 SNEGSKA (reference sequence). This CDR3 is built from 15 residues. Partial CDR3 DNA: TGCAGTGCTCGAGGACTAGCGGGAGCCGCAGTTACG. Protein: CSARGLAGAAVT. In full, the CDR3 is CSARGLAGAAVTQYF.

This CDR3 is CASSQGQGAHNEQFF. The sequenced part of the CDR3 DNA is TGTGCCAGCAGCCAGGGACAGGGGGCCCACAATGAG. V gene TRBV7-9 combines with J gene TRBJ2-1; 12 nucleotides agree with TRBD1. The sequence runs out 3 residues before the end of the CDR3; the remainder is reconstructed from the germline J gene. V trimming: 5 bases; J trimming: 5 bases; junction bases outside the gene matches: 4. This CDR3 is built from 15 residues. Germline values: CDR1 SEHNR, CDR2 FQNEAQ (reference sequence).

Concerning this clone: The read falls 3 residues short of the CDR3 end, and the missing part is taken from the germline J gene. J is TRBJ1-5 and V is TRBV19; D might be TRBD1 (5 bases). Trimming shortened V by 7 bases and J by 6 bases, and 13 bases separated the two germline ends. The CDR3 loop spans 13 amino acids. Germline values: CDR1 LNHDA, CDR2 SQIVND (reference sequence). The covered CDR3 bases are TGTGCCAGTAAGGAACAGGTGGGTCAGCCC. Its protein is CASKEQVGQP. The full CDR3 is CASKEQVGQPQHF.

In the case of this clone: The read ends 3 residues shy of where the CDR3 ends; the end is completed using the germline J gene. The chain uses TRBV6-1 and TRBJ1-2; 10 nucleotides agree with TRBD1. Germline loops: CDR1 MNHNS, CDR2 SASEGT. Trimming at V came to 2 bases and at J to 4 bases, leaving 7 bases not matched to a gene. This CDR3 is 16 amino acids long. The sequenced CDR3 bases are TGTGCCAGCAGTGAAACGACAGGGGGCAACCCCTATGGC. As protein: CASSETTGGNPYG. The complete CDR3 reads CASSETTGGNPYGYTF.

As for this clone: The CDR3 goes on 3 residues after the read ends, and that part is filled in from the germline J gene. This chain links TRBV5-1 with TRBJ2-7; D perhaps matches TRBD1 (5 bases). The CDR3 spans 13 residues. Germline CDR1 is SGHRS and CDR2 is YFSETQ. The V end was cut by 4 bases, the J end by 4 bases, with 12 bases between. The sequenced part of the CDR3 DNA is TGCGCCAGCAGCCACATGACAGATTACGAG. Translated, it gives CASSHMTDYE. The whole CDR3 reads CASSHMTDYEQYF.

Worth noting for this clone: The read stops 3 residues short of the end of the CDR3; the missing end is completed from the germline J gene. The chain employs TRBV18 and TRBJ1-1; 8 bases line up with TRBD1. This CDR3 has 14 amino acids. Germline-derived CDR1 and CDR2 are KGHSH and LQKENI. V gave up 3 bases and J gave up 4 bases; unmatched junction bases: 4. The CDR3 loop reads CASSPPQGVTEAFF. The DNA read from the CDR3 is TGTGCCAGCTCACCCCCACAGGGGGTCACTGAA.

Details on this clone: One end of the junction varies from germline; a read error may be responsible. The read terminates 3 residues before the CDR3 end, so the remaining end is supplied by the germline J gene. The V call is TRBV7-7, the J call TRBJ2-3; 12 bases line up with TRBD2. The CDR3 extends over 16 amino acids. The germline CDR1 and CDR2 sequences are SSHAT and FNYEAQ (reference sequence). The sequenced part of the CDR3 DNA is TGTGCTAGCAGCGCGACTAGCGGGGGTTCTGGGGATACG. Its translation: CASSATSGGSGDT. The full CDR3 sequence reads CASSATSGGSGDTQYF.

The CDR3 loop is CASSSFPSGGGNEQFF. The part of the CDR3 DNA that was read is TGTGCCAGCAGCTCCTTTCCTAGCGGGGGTGGCAATGAG. The chain uses TRBV7-8 and TRBJ2-1, with 10 bases lining up with TRBD2. The missing CDR3 end, 3 residues past where the read stops, is filled in from the germline J gene. The CDR3 spans 16 residues. The V and J ends lost 4 bases and 6 bases, in that order; junction bases with no gene match: 9. The germline V gene has CDR1 SGHVS and CDR2 FQNEAQ.